Listed below are T cell receptor beta chains from one sample, sequenced in a study of blood T cells in healthy people across ages. One entry per CDR3 protein results from TCRdb running MiXCR on the 5' RACE reads. Among roughly 1,800,000 distinct CDR3 sequences, 49% were seen once, and the ten largest hold over 2%. Sequencing was performed on blood. The receptor source for this set is a woman between 40 and 55 years old in good health. The CDR3 runs from the conserved cysteine through the conserved F or W. The D gene is left open where the match is weak. Expanded clones are given a class, and other clones once, few, many or no size at all.

>.|TRBV21-1|TRBJ1-1|.
TGTGCCAGCATCCCAAGTCGGGACACTGAAGCTTTCTTT
CASIPSRDTEAFF
>.|TRBV2|TRBJ2-7|.
TGTGCCAGCAGTGATTTCGGTACCGAGCAGTACTTC
CASSDFGTEQYF
>TRBD1|TRBV7-2|TRBJ2-5|many
TGTGCCAGCAGCCTATGGACAGGAAAAGAGACCCAGTACTTC
CASSLWTGKETQYF
>.|TRBV29-1|TRBJ1-2|.
TGCAGCGTTGATGGTCAGGGCGGTAGAAGTGGCTACACCTTC
CSVDGQGGRSGYTF
>.|TRBV4-3|TRBJ1-6|.
TGCGCCAGCAGCCAAGATCGGTCGTCCCTCTCCTATAATTCACCCCTCCACTTT
CASSQDRSSLSYNSPLHF
>.|TRBV10-2|TRBJ2-5|.
TGCGCCAGCAGTGAAGCTTCGGGGACCCAGTACTTC
CASSEASGTQYF
>TRBD1|TRBV29-1|TRBJ2-7|.
TGCAGCGTTGAGTCCCAACAGGGGGCCTACGAGCAGTACTTC
CSVESQQGAYEQYF
>TRBD1|TRBV20-1|TRBJ1-2|.
TGCAGTGCCGCCGGGACAGGGGGCCTTACTACCTATGGCTACACCTTC
CSAAGTGGLTTYGYTF
>TRBD2|TRBV28|TRBJ2-3|.
TGTGCCAGCAGTTTAGCCGGGACTATAAAAGAGCAGTATTTT
CASSLAGTIKEQYF
>.|TRBV9|TRBJ2-7|.
TGTGCCAGCAGCACGCCCCCTCGGGGCATTAGCTCCTACAATGAGCAGTACTTC
CASSTPPRGISSYNEQYF
>TRBD1|TRBV6-1|TRBJ1-2|few
TGTGCCAGCAGTACGGACAGGGGGAACTATGGCTACACCTTC
CASSTDRGNYGYTF
>TRBD2|TRBV25-1|TRBJ2-5|few
TGTGCCAGCAGTGCGGGGGGAAAATTCCAAGAGACCCAGTACTTC
CASSAGGKFQETQYF
>.|TRBV27|TRBJ1-5|.
TGTGCCAGCAGTTTATCGAAGGGCGGCAATCAGCCCCAGCATTTT
CASSLSKGGNQPQHF
>.|TRBV5-5|TRBJ1-5|.
TGTGCCAGCACTCGGACCTTTGAACGGGATCAGCCCCAGCATTTT
CASTRTFERDQPQHF
>.|TRBV29-1|TRBJ1-2|few
TGCAGCGCCAGGAGCGGAGGGGGGAGCTATGGCTACACCTTC
CSARSGGGSYGYTF
>.|TRBV20-1|TRBJ2-7|.
TGCAGTGTCCGCACGGTTGGAGGGCACTTCTACGAGCAGTACTTC
CSVRTVGGHFYEQYF
>.|TRBV29-1|TRBJ1-2|.
TGCAGCGTTGAGGGGAATGGCTACACCTTC
CSVEGNGYTF
>.|TRBV18|TRBJ2-1|.
TGTGCCAGCTCAAAAGACTACAGGGTCACTGAGCAGTTCTTC
CASSKDYRVTEQFF
>.|TRBV20-1|TRBJ1-2|few
TGCAGTGCTAAAATTCGACAGCTGGACTATGGCTACACCTTC
CSAKIRQLDYGYTF
>.|TRBV12-3/TRBV12-4|TRBJ2-6|.
TGTGCCAGCAGTTTATTATGGGGCCTCGATAAGAGCTCTGGGGCCAACGTCCTGACTTTC
CASSLLWGLDKSSGANVLTF
>.|TRBV29-1|TRBJ2-5|.
TGCAGCGTTCCGCCGGGACGAGCTTTAAGTGAGACCCAGTACTTC
CSVPPGRALSETQYF
>.|TRBV4-3|TRBJ2-4|.
TGCGCCAGCAGCCAAGATCTCCTAGCCAAAAACATTCAGTACTTC
CASSQDLLAKNIQYF
>.|TRBV9|TRBJ2-1|.
TGTGCCAGCAGCGGCCGAATTAAGAGCTCCTACAATGAGCAGTTCTTC
CASSGRIKSSYNEQFF
>.|TRBV6-1|TRBJ1-2|few
TGTGCCAGCAGTGAAGCCCCTACCGGACAGCTGGGGGCCTATGGCTACACCTTC
CASSEAPTGQLGAYGYTF
>TRBD1|TRBV27|TRBJ2-5|.
TGTGCCAGCAGTTTTACTCCGGGACAGCACTCCTACGAGCAGAACTTC
CASSFTPGQHSYEQNF
>.|TRBV7-2|TRBJ2-4|many
TGTGCCAGCAGCTTAAGGGGGGGCCAAGGGACAAACATTCAGTACTTC
CASSLRGGQGTNIQYF
>TRBD2|TRBV11-2|TRBJ2-3|.
TGTGCCAGCAGCCGGCGGGACCTAGCGGGAAGCGTAGTCAGAAGCACAGATACGCAGTATTTT
CASSRRDLAGSVVRSTDTQYF
>.|TRBV27|TRBJ1-6|.
TGTGCCAGCAGTATCAGGGTCCTGCCAAATTCACCCCTCCACTTT
CASSIRVLPNSPLHF
>.|TRBV12-3/TRBV12-4|TRBJ2-7|.
TGTGCCAGCACCCCGGACCGCCTAGCTGGACTCTACGAGCAGTACTTC
CASTPDRLAGLYEQYF
>.|TRBV20-1|TRBJ2-1|few
TGCAGTGCTAGCCTCGAGGTCGTGAGAAATGAGCAGTTCTTC
CSASLEVVRNEQFF
>.|TRBV12-5|TRBJ2-3|.
TGTGCTAGTGGTGCGGGACATGCATGGGATACGCAGTATTTT
CASGAGHAWDTQYF
>TRBD2|TRBV4-3|TRBJ2-5|.
TGCGCCAGCAGCCAAGTGGGGCCTAGCGGGGGCCAAGAGACCCAGTACTTC
CASSQVGPSGGQETQYF
>.|TRBV27|TRBJ2-1|.
TGTGCCAGCAGTTTATTACCCGAGCACTCATGGGCAAATGAGCAGTTCTTC
CASSLLPEHSWANEQFF
>TRBD1|TRBV29-1|TRBJ2-1|.
TGCAGCGTGGCAAGCCTCGGGACAGGGTCTTACAATGAGCAGTTCTTC
CSVASLGTGSYNEQFF
>.|TRBV10-1|TRBJ2-5|.
TGCGCCAGCAGTGAGCTGTCAGCTCAAGAGACCCAGTACTTC
CASSELSAQETQYF
>.|TRBV9|TRBJ2-1|.
TGTGCCAGCAGCGCCGGGACAACTAACTACAATGAGCAGTTCTTC
CASSAGTTNYNEQFF
>TRBD1|TRBV2|TRBJ2-5|few
TGTGCCAGCGGCAGGGGGCCATGGAGAGAGACCCAGTACTTC
CASGRGPWRETQYF
>TRBD1|TRBV7-9|TRBJ2-4|few
TGTGCCAGCAGCGCGCAGGGGGCTTGGTACTTC
CASSAQGAWYF
>.|TRBV12-3/TRBV12-4|TRBJ2-7|.
TGTGCCAGCAAAACAGGGATAAGTTCCTACGAGCAGTACTTC
CASKTGISSYEQYF
>.|TRBV7-9|TRBJ2-3|few
TGTGCCAGCAGCTTAGAACTGGGGGCGGTCACAGATACGCAGTATTTT
CASSLELGAVTDTQYF
>TRBD1|TRBV20-1|TRBJ2-4|.
TGCAGTGCTAGAGCTCTAGGACAGGGGGAGGAGCAGTACTTC
CSARALGQGEEQYF
>TRBD2|TRBV20-1|TRBJ2-1|.
TGCAGTGTTAATGGACTAGCGGGGTTCTACAATGAGCAGTTCTTC
CSVNGLAGFYNEQFF
>.|TRBV12-3/TRBV12-4|TRBJ1-1|.
TGTGCCAGCTCCTTAATTGGAAACACTGAAGCTTTCTTT
CASSLIGNTEAFF
>TRBD1|TRBV6-6|TRBJ1-2|.
TGTGCCAGCAGTCCTCGGACAGGTCCTAACTATGGCTACACCTTC
CASSPRTGPNYGYTF
>.|TRBV7-3|TRBJ2-4|few
TGTGCCAGCAGCTTAACGGCCGGACAAAACATTCAGTACTTC
CASSLTAGQNIQYF
>.|TRBV5-1|TRBJ2-1|few
TGCGCCAGCAGCTCCGGAGAATTCGACAATGAGCAGTTCTTC
CASSSGEFDNEQFF
>.|TRBV4-2|TRBJ2-7|once
TGTGCCAGCAGCCAAGCCCCAGCAGATCGGCAGTACTTC
CASSQAPADRQYF
>TRBD2|TRBV3-1|TRBJ2-1|.
TGTGCCAGCAGCCGAAGGACTAGCGGGGGGGTCTCCTACAGTGAGCAGTTCTTC
CASSRRTSGGVSYSEQFF
>TRBD2|TRBV20-1|TRBJ2-7|.
TGCAGTGCTAGTCCGAGGACTAGCGGGGGAAGACGCGAGCAGTACTTC
CSASPRTSGGRREQYF
>.|TRBV5-1|TRBJ1-6|.
TGCGCTAGCAGCTTGGAGGTTGGGGATTCACCCCTCCACTTT
CASSLEVGDSPLHF
>TRBD1|TRBV4-3|TRBJ2-6|few
TGCGCCAGCAGCATACGACAGGGCCTAGCAGGGGCCAACGTCCTGACTTTC
CASSIRQGLAGANVLTF
>.|TRBV29-1|TRBJ1-2|.
TGCAGCGTTGAAGATCGCGCCGGGCCTAACCTGGAATACTATGGCTACACCTTC
CSVEDRAGPNLEYYGYTF
>.|TRBV29-1|TRBJ2-5|many
TGCAGCGTTTTCGACGTCCAAAAAGGGGAGACCCAGTACTTC
CSVFDVQKGETQYF
>.|TRBV12-3/TRBV12-4|TRBJ2-1|few
TGTGCCAGCAGTTTCACAGCGCCGGGCAATGAGCAGTTCTTC
CASSFTAPGNEQFF
>TRBD1|TRBV7-2|TRBJ1-6|.
TGTGCCAGCAGCTTAGACCCTGTCCCGGGACAGGGGGCGGGGTCACCCCTCCACTTT
CASSLDPVPGQGAGSPLHF